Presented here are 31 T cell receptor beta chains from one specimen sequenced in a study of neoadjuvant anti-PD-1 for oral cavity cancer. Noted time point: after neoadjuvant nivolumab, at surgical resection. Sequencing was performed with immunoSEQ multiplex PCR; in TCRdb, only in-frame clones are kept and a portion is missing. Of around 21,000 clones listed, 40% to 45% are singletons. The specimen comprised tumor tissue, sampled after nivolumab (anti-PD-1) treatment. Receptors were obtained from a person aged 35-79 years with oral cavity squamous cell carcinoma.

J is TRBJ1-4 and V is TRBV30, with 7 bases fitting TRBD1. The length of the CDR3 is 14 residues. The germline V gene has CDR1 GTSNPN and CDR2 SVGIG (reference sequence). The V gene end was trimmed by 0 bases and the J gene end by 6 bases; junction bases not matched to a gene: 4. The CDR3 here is CAWSVGTADEKLFF. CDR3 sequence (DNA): TGTGCCTGGAGTGTAGGGACAGCTGATGAAAAACTGTTTTTT.

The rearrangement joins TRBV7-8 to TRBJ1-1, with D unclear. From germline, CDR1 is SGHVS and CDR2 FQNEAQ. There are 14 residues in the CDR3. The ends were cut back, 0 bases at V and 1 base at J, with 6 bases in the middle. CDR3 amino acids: CASSLASWNTEAFF. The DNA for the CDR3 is TGTGCCAGCAGCTTAGCTTCGTGGAACACTGAAGCTTTCTTT.

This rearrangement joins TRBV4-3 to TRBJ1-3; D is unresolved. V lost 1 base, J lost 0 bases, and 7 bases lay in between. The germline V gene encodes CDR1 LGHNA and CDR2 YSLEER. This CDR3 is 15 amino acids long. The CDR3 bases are TGCGCCAGCAGCCAAGGGCCAAGCTCTGGAAACACCATATATTTT. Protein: CASSQGPSSGNTIYF.

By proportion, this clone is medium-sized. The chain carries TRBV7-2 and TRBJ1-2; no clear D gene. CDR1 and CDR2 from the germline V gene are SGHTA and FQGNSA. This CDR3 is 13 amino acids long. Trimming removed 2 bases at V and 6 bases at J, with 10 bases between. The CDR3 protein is CASSLLSRDGYTF. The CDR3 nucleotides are TGTGCCAGCAGCTTACTCTCACGAGATGGCTACACCTTC. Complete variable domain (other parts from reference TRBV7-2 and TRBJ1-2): GAGVSQSPSNKVTEKGKDVELRCDPISGHTALYWYRQSLGQGLEFLIYFQGNSAPDKSGLPSDRFSAERTGGSVSTLTIQRTQQEDSAVYLCASSLLSRDGYTFGSGTRLTVV.

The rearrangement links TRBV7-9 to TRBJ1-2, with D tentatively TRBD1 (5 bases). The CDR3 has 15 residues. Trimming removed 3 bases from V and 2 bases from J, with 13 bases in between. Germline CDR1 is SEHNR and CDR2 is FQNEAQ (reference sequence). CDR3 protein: CASSFSDSLNYGYTF. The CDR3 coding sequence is TGTGCCAGCAGCTTCTCAGACAGCCTAAACTATGGCTACACCTTC.

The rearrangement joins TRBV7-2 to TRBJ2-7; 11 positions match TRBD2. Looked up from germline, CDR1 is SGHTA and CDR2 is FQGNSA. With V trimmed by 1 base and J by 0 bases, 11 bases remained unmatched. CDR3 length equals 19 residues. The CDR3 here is CASSLGPASGGYSSYEQYF. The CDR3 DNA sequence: TGTGCCAGCAGCTTAGGTCCCGCTAGCGGGGGGTACAGCTCCTACGAGCAGTACTTC.

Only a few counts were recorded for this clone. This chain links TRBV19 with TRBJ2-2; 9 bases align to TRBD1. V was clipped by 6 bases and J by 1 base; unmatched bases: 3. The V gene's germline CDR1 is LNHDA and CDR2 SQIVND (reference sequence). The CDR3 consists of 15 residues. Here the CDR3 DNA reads TGTGCCAGTAGGGGGGGACAGGGGAACACCGGGGAGCTGTTTTTT. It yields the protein CASRGGQGNTGELFF.

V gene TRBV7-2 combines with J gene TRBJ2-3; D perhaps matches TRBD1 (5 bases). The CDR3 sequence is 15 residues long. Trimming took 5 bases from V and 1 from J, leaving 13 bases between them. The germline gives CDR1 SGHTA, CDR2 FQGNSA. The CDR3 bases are TGTGCCAGCAGCCGAGATCAGGGTGGCACAGATACGCAGTATTTT. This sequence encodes CASSRDQGGTDTQYF. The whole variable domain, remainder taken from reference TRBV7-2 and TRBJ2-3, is GAGVSQSPSNKVTEKGKDVELRCDPISGHTALYWYRQSLGQGLEFLIYFQGNSAPDKSGLPSDRFSAERTGGSVSTLTIQRTQQEDSAVYLCASSRDQGGTDTQYFGPGTRLTVL.

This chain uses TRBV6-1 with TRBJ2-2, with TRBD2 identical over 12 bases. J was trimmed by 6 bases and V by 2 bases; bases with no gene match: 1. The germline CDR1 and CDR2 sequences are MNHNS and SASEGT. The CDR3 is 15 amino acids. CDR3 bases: TGTGCCAGCAGTGAACTAGCGGGGGGGCCCGGGGAGCTGTTTTTT. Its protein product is CASSELAGGPGELFF.

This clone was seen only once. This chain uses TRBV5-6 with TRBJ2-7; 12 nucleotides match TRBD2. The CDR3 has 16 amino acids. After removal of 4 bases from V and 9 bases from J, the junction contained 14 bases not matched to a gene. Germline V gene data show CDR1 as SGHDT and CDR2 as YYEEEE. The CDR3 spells CASSLGLAGSPTGQYF. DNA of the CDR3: TGTGCCAGCAGCCTCGGACTAGCGGGAAGTCCTACGGGGCAGTACTTC.

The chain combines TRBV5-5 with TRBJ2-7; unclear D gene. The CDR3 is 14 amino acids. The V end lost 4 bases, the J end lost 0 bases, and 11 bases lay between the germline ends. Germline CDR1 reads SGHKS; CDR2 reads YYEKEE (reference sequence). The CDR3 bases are TGTGCCAGCAGCGCCCATTCGAGCTCCTACGAGCAGTACTTC. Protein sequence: CASSAHSSSYEQYF.

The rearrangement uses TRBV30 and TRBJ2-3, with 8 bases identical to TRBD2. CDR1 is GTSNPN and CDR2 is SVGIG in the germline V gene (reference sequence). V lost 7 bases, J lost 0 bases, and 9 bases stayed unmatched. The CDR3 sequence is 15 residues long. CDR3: CALTWAGGSTDTQYF. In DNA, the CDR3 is TGTGCCTTGACATGGGCGGGGGGTAGCACAGATACGCAGTATTTT.

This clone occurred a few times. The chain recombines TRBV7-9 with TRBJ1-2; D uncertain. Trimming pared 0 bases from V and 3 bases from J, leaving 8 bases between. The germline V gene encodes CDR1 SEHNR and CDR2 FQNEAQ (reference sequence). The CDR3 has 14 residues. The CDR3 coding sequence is TGTGCCAGCAGCTTAGCACTCGCCGACTATGGCTACACCTTC. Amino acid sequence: CASSLALADYGYTF.

CDR3: CASSPGPTWGYTF. CDR3 in DNA: TGTGCCAGCAGTCCGGGACCGACATGGGGCTACACCTTC. The V gene is TRBV6-6, the J gene TRBJ1-2, with D tentatively TRBD1 (5 bases). The germline V and J ends were trimmed by 5 bases and 8 bases, with 15 bases remaining between them. Germline V gives CDR1 MNHNY, CDR2 SVGAGI (reference sequence). The CDR3 is 13 amino acids.

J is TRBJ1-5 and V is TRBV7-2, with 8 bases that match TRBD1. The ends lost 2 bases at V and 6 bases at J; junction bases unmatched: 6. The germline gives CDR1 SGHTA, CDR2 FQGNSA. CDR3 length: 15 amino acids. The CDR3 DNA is TGTGCCAGCAGCTTATCGACAGGGGCCGGTCAGCCCCAGCATTTT. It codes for CASSLSTGAGQPQHF.

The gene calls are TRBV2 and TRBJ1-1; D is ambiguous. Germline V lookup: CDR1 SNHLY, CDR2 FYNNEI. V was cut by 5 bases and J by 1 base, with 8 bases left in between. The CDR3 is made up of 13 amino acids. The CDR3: CASSLEGNTEAFF. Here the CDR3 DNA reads TGTGCCAGCAGTCTGGAGGGGAACACTGAAGCTTTCTTT.

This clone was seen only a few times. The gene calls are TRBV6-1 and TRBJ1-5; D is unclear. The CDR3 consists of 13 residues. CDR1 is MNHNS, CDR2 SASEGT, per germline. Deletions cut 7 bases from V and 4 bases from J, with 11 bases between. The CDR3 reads CASIRGKNQPQHF. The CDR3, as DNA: TGTGCCAGCATCCGGGGAAAAAATCAGCCCCAGCATTTT.

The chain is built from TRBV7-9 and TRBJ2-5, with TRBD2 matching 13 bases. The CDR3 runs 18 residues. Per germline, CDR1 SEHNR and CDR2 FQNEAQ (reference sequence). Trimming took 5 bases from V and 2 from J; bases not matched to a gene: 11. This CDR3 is CASSLRGWTSGGQETQYF. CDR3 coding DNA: TGTGCCAGCAGCCTCAGAGGGTGGACTAGCGGGGGACAAGAGACCCAGTACTTC.

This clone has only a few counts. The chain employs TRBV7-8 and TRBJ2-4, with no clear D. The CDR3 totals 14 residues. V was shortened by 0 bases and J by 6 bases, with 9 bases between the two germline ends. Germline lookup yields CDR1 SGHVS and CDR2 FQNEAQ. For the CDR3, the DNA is TGTGCCAGCAGCTTAGCGTCTGTGAGAAACATTCAGTACTTC. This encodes CASSLASVRNIQYF.

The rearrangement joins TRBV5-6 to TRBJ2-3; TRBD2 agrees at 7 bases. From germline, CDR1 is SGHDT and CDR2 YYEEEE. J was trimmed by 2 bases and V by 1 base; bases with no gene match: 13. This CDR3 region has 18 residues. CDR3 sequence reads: CASSLLIGGGNPTDTQYF. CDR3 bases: TGTGCCAGCAGCTTGTTAATTGGGGGGGGGAACCCCACAGATACGCAGTATTTT.

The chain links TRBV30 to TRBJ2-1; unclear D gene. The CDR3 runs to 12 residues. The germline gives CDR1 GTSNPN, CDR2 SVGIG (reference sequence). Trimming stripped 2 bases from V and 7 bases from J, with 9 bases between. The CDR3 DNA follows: TGTGCCTGGAGTAGGCAGGTGAATGAGCAGTTCTTC. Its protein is CAWSRQVNEQFF.

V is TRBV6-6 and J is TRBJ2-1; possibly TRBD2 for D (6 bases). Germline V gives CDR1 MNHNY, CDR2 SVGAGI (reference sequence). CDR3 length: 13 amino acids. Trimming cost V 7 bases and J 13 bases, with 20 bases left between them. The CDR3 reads CASTLTNREIQFF. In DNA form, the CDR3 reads TGTGCCAGCACCTTAACTAATCGGGAGATTCAGTTCTTC.

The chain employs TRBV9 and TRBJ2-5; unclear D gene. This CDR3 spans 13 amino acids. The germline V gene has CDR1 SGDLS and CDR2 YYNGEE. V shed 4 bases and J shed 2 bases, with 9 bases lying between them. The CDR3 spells CASSTRIQETQYF. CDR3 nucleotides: TGTGCCAGCAGCACCCGAATACAAGAGACCCAGTACTTC.

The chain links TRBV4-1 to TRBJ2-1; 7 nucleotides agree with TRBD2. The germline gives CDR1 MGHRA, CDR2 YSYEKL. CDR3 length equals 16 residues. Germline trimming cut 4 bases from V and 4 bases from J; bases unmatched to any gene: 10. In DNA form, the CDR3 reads TGCGCCAGCAGCCCTAAGGGCCGGGGGGATTACAATGAGCAGTTCTTC. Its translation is CASSPKGRGDYNEQFF.

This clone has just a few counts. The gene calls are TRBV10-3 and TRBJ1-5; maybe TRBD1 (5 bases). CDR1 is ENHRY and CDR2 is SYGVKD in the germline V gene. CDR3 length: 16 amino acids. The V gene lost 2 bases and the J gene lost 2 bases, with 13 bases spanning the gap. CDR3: CAISEAGGTGNQPQHF. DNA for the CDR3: TGTGCCATCAGTGAGGCGGGGGGGACGGGCAATCAGCCCCAGCATTTT.

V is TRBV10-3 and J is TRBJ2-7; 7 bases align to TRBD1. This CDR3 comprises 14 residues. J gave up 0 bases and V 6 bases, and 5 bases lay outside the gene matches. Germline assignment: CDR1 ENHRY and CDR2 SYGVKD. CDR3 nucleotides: TGTGCCATCAGACAGGGGTCGAGCTCCTACGAGCAGTACTTC. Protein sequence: CAIRQGSSSYEQYF.

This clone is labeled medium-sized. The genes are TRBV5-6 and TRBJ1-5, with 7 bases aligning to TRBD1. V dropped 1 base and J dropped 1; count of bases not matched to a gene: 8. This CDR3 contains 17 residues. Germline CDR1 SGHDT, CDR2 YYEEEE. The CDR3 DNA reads TGTGCCAGCAGCTTGTTTGCAGGGGGGGTAAGCAATCAGCCCCAGCATTTT. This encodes CASSLFAGGVSNQPQHF.

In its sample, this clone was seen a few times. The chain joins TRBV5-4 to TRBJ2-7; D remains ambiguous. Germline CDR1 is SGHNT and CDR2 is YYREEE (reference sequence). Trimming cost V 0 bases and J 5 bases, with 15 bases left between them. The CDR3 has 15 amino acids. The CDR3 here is CASSLAGGFRHEQYF. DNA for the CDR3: TGTGCCAGCAGCTTGGCGGGTGGGTTCAGGCACGAGCAGTACTTC.

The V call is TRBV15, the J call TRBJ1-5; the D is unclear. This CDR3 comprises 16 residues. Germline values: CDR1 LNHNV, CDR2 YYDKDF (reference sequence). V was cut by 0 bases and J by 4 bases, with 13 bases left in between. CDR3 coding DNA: TGTGCCACCAGCAGAGATAGGAGGCCACTTAATCAGCCCCAGCATTTT. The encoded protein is CATSRDRRPLNQPQHF.

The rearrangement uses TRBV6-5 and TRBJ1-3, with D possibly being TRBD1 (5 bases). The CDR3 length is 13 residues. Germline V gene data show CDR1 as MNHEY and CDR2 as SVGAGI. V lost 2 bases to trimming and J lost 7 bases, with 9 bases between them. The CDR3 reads CASSYLWGNTIYF. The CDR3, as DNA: TGTGCCAGCAGTTACCTCTGGGGGAACACCATATATTTT.

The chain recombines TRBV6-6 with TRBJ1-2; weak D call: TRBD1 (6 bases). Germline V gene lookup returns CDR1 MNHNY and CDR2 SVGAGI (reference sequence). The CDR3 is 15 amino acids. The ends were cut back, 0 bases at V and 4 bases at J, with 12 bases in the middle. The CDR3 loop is CASSYSKGVIYGYTF. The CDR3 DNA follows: TGTGCCAGCAGTTACTCGAAGGGGGTTATCTATGGCTACACCTTC.